This TCR beta chain was recovered during a study of beta chain features in type 1 diabetes. The whole isolated RNA underwent reverse transcription, so sequencing captured expressed TCRB transcripts. Libraries were prepared by immunoSEQ multiplex PCR; TCRdb keeps only in-frame clonotypes and omits some of them. The sample includes a few hundred thousand clones, over 9.5% of them seen just once. The V segment lost 6 bases and the J segment 4 bases; nucleotides outside the gene matches: 6. This CDR3 is built from 15 residues. From germline, CDR1 is ENHRY and CDR2 SYGVKD. The TCR originated in a man aged 18 to 29 in good health. The chain uses TRBV10-3 and TRBJ1-5, with TRBD1 matching over 10 bases. Sequences were obtained from naive CD4+ T cells from blood. The CDR3 DNA follows: TGTGCCATCAGGTCCGGGACAGGGGTTAATCAGCCCCAGCATTTT. Protein: CAIRSGTGVNQPQHF.